The 3 T cell receptor beta chains reported below all come from one sample, sequenced in a study of metastatic and nonmetastatic thyroid tumors. All patients reached thyroid surgery having received no treatment beforehand. TCRdb recomputed clones from the PCR reads via MiXCR. The top ten clones hold roughly 6.1% of a sample with 25,000 or so clones, approximately 16% of them seen once. Sequencing was done on a sample of blood. The receptors were gathered from a male donor with papillary thyroid cancer or a benign thyroid nodule (not recorded which). Some clones in this sample may be carry-over from other donors' samples.

This clone was detected many times. This chain links TRBV7-9 with TRBJ2-7; D is undetermined. The CDR3 spans 12 residues. V gave up 1 base and J gave up 6 bases, with 7 bases separating them. Per germline, CDR1 SEHNR and CDR2 FQNEAQ (reference sequence). CDR3 loop: CASSLVLGEQYF. In DNA, the CDR3 is TGTGCCAGCAGCTTAGTTTTGGGCGAGCAGTACTTC.

This clone is labeled medium-sized (0.01 to 0.1%). The V and J genes are TRBV6-1 and TRBJ2-1, with TRBD2 matching 11 bases. CDR3 length: 15 amino acids. V lost 5 bases, J lost 4 bases, and 4 bases stayed unmatched. Germline V gene lookup returns CDR1 MNHNS and CDR2 SASEGT. CDR3 nucleotide sequence: TGTGCCAGCAGTAGAACTAGCGGGGGATACAATGAGCAGTTCTTC. This translates into CASSRTSGGYNEQFF.

This clone qualifies as medium-sized. This sequence joins TRBV6-1 and TRBJ2-1; D unclear. Between the trimmed V and J ends, which lost 2 bases and 6 bases, there was a span of 8 bases. Germline V gives CDR1 MNHNS, CDR2 SASEGT. The CDR3 runs 13 residues. CDR3 sequence: CASSEFIGNEQFF. The CDR3 DNA reads TGTGCCAGCAGTGAATTCATAGGCAATGAGCAGTTCTTC.